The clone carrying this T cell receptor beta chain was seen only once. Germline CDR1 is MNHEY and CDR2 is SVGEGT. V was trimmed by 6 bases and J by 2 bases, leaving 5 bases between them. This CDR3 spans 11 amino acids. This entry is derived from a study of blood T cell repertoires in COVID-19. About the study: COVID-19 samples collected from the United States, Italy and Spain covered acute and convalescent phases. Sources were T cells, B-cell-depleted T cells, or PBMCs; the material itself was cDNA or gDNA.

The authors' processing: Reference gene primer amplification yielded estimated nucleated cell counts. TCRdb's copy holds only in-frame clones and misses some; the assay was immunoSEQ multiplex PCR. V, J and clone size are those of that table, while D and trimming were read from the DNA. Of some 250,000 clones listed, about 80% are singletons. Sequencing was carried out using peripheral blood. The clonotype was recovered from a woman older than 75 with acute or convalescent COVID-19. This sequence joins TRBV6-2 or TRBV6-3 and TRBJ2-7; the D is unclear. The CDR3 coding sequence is TGTGCCAGCAGCAACACCTACGAGCAGTACTTC. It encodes CASSNTYEQYF.